Following are 17 T cell receptor beta chains from one sample sequenced in a study of blood T cell repertoires in COVID-19. Here immunoSEQ multiplex PCR was the method, and the copy in TCRdb shows in-frame clones only, minus some. The sample has 150,000 or so clones, approximately 85% seen once; the top ten hold 7.5% to 8%. Source material: peripheral blood. The receptor set was obtained from a man in his forties who had recovered from COVID-19.

V is TRBV19 and J is TRBJ1-1; D not resolved. The CDR3 has 16 residues. V lost 5 bases and J lost 3, with 19 bases in between. Germline V gene lookup returns CDR1 LNHDA and CDR2 SQIVND (reference sequence). In DNA, the CDR3 is TGTGCCAGTAGTTTGTGGGAGGGTTCCTTTTACACTGAAGCTTTCTTT. This sequence encodes CASSLWEGSFYTEAFF.

The chain combines TRBV15 with TRBJ1-1, with D hard to call. The ends were cut back, 0 bases at V and 4 bases at J, with 6 bases in the middle. Germline assignment: CDR1 LNHNV and CDR2 YYDKDF (reference sequence). CDR3 size: 13 residues. CDR3 in DNA: TGTGCCACCAGCAGAGAAATGGCCACTGAAGCTTTCTTT. Its protein is CATSREMATEAFF.

The rearrangement uses TRBV28 and TRBJ1-2; D is undetermined. Trimming took off 0 bases at V and 2 bases at J, with 10 bases between the two ends. The germline V gene has CDR1 MDHEN and CDR2 SYDVKM. The length of the CDR3 is 15 residues. The CDR3 spells CASSLWRVMNYGYTF. CDR3 DNA: TGTGCCAGCAGTTTATGGAGGGTCATGAACTATGGCTACACCTTC.

This clone came up once. J is TRBJ1-2 and V is TRBV27; 7 bases fit TRBD1. Germline CDR1 is MNHEY and CDR2 is SMNVEV (reference sequence). The CDR3 has 15 residues. The V gene end was trimmed by 3 bases and the J gene end by 4 bases; junction bases not matched to a gene: 8. The CDR3 DNA sequence: TGTGCCAGCAGTTTCGCCGGACAGGCCAGCTATGGCTACACCTTC. Its protein is CASSFAGQASYGYTF.

The chain has TRBV30 and TRBJ2-1; maybe TRBD2 (7 bases). Germline CDR1 and CDR2: GTSNPN and SVGIG (reference sequence). V was shortened by 1 base and J by 5 bases, with 9 bases between the two germline ends. The CDR3 is 13 amino acids. CDR3 DNA sequence: TGTGCCTGGAGTGAGGGGGGGGACAATGAGCAGTTCTTC. Its protein is CAWSEGGDNEQFF.

On this clone itself: The same CDR3 arises from other DNA sequences in this sample as well. J is TRBJ1-1 and V is TRBV27; 7 bases agree with TRBD1. V trimming: 6 bases; J trimming: 2 bases; junction bases outside the gene matches: 3. Germline loops: CDR1 MNHEY, CDR2 SMNVEV (reference sequence). The CDR3 is made up of 13 amino acids. The CDR3 loop reads CASRTGPNTEAFF. CDR3 nucleotide sequence: TGTGCCAGCAGGACAGGGCCAAACACTGAAGCTTTCTTT.

The chain joins TRBV7-2 to TRBJ2-5; TRBD1 might be the D (6 bases). The V and J ends lost 5 bases and 1 base respectively, with 11 bases between them. This CDR3 is built from 14 residues. In germline, CDR1 is SGHTA, CDR2 FQGNSA. CDR3 in amino acids: CASSLGTSQETQYF. CDR3 coding DNA: TGTGCCAGCAGCCTCGGGACAAGCCAAGAGACCCAGTACTTC.

In this sample, this clone turned up a few times. The chain couples TRBV12-3 or TRBV12-4 to TRBJ1-1, with D possibly being TRBD1 (6 bases). Trimming pared 5 bases from V and 7 bases from J, leaving 8 bases between. This CDR3 comprises 11 residues. The CDR3 spells CASSRTVEAFF. In nucleotides, the CDR3 is TGTGCCAGCAGTCGGACAGTTGAAGCTTTCTTT.

V gene TRBV7-9 combines with J gene TRBJ1-4; TRBD1 agrees at 7 bases. This CDR3 has 14 residues. Germline V gene lookup returns CDR1 SEHNR and CDR2 FQNEAQ (reference sequence). Trimming cost V 2 bases and J 6 bases; bases outside gene matches: 3. Here the CDR3 reads CASSLSGGYEKLFF. The CDR3 nucleotides read TGTGCCAGCAGCTTATCAGGGGGATATGAAAAACTGTTTTTT.

This chain connects TRBV7-9 to TRBJ1-4; possible D gene TRBD1, 6 bases. Trimming pared 0 bases from V and 4 bases from J, leaving 9 bases between. The CDR3 runs to 15 residues. In germline, CDR1 is SEHNR, CDR2 FQNEAQ (reference sequence). This chain's CDR3 is CASSLAGGGNEKLFF. The CDR3 bases are TGTGCCAGCAGCTTAGCAGGGGGTGGTAATGAAAAACTGTTTTTT.

This chain links TRBV5-4 with TRBJ2-1; D perhaps matches TRBD1 (8 bases). Germline CDR1 is SGHNT and CDR2 is YYREEE (reference sequence). This CDR3 is 15 amino acids long. Trimming stripped 2 bases from V and 12 bases from J, with 21 bases between. The CDR3 here is CASSFQGARGIGQFF. CDR3 DNA sequence: TGTGCCAGCAGCTTTCAGGGGGCGCGGGGGATTGGGCAGTTCTTC.

This chain connects TRBV5-6 to TRBJ2-7, with TRBD2 matching over 9 bases. The ends lost 2 bases at V and 3 bases at J; junction bases unmatched: 0. Germline V CDR1 and CDR2: SGHDT, YYEEEE. The CDR3 runs to 13 residues. The CDR3 DNA is TGTGCCAGCAGCTTTAGCGGGAGCTACGAGCAGTACTTC. Protein product: CASSFSGSYEQYF.

V usage is TRBV4-1 and J usage is TRBJ2-7; the match to TRBD1 covers 8 bases. V was clipped by 2 bases and J by 6 bases; unmatched bases: 3. The CDR3 runs 13 residues. The germline CDR1 and CDR2 sequences are MGHRA and YSYEKL. Here the CDR3 reads CASSQTTGGEQYF. CDR3 nucleotide sequence: TGCGCCAGCAGCCAAACTACAGGGGGCGAGCAGTACTTC.

In this sample, this clone turned up once. CDR3 nucleotides: TGTGCCAGCAGCCAAGATAGCGGGAGGGCCGACGAGCAGTACTTC. It translates to CASSQDSGRADEQYF. The gene calls are TRBV6-5 and TRBJ2-7; TRBD2 agrees at 11 bases. V shed 6 bases and J 5 bases; nucleotides not matched to a gene: 9. Per germline, CDR1 MNHEY and CDR2 SVGAGI. CDR3 size: 15 residues.

This sequence joins TRBV28 and TRBJ2-7, with 10 bases matching TRBD2. The CDR3 sequence is 15 residues long. V trimming: 5 bases; J trimming: 2 bases; junction bases outside the gene matches: 6. Germline lookup yields CDR1 MDHEN and CDR2 SYDVKM. The CDR3 nucleotides read TGTGCCAGCAGTACGAGGACTAGCGGAACCTACGAGCAGTACTTC. The encoded protein is CASSTRTSGTYEQYF.

The V and J genes are TRBV19 and TRBJ1-4, with TRBD1 identical over 8 bases. The V gene's germline CDR1 is LNHDA and CDR2 SQIVND (reference sequence). The CDR3 runs 14 residues. Trimming at V came to 5 bases and at J to 8 bases, leaving 7 bases not matched to a gene. The chain's CDR3 is CASSPAGQGEKLFF. CDR3 sequence (DNA): TGTGCCAGTAGTCCAGCTGGACAGGGCGAAAAACTGTTTTTT.

This chain links TRBV30 with TRBJ2-3; 8 bases align to TRBD2. V shed 0 bases and J 6 bases; nucleotides not matched to a gene: 5. This CDR3 contains 14 residues. The germline V gene has CDR1 GTSNPN and CDR2 SVGIG (reference sequence). The CDR3 nucleotides read TGTGCCTGGAGTGTCAGCGGGAGCAGGGATACGCAGTATTTT. Encoded protein: CAWSVSGSRDTQYF. Full variable domain (rest looked up from reference TRBV30 and TRBJ2-3): SQTIHQWPATLVQPVGSPLSLECTVEGTSNPNLYWYRQAAGRGLQLLFYSVGIGQISSEVPQNLSASRPQDRQFILSSKKLLLSDSGFYLCAWSVSGSRDTQYFGPGTRLTVL.